Presented here are 27 T cell receptor beta chains from one specimen sequenced in a study of T-cell memory formation after mild COVID-19. Via MiXCR, TCRdb re-called the 5' RACE reads, giving one row per CDR3 protein. The table has more than 250,000 distinct CDR3 sequences, about 17% seen once; the top ten hold roughly 23%. The sample taken for sequencing was PBMCs or a T cell subset sorted from them (not recorded which). These receptors all stem from a man aged 18-30 years who had mild COVID-19 (a few samples of this study predate the infection). Cell type and time point are not known.

The table lists this clonotype with a few counts. The chain is built from TRBV20-1 and TRBJ2-1; TRBD2 matches at 7 bases. Losses at the gene ends were 3 bases for V and 5 bases for J; bases not matched to a gene: 4. Germline V gene sequence: CDR1 DFQATT, CDR2 SNEGSKA (reference sequence). The CDR3 extends over 13 amino acids. The DNA for the CDR3 is TGCAGTGCTAGTTGGCGGGAGAACAATGAGCAGTTCTTC. Translation gives CSASWRENNEQFF.

The chain carries TRBV20-1 and TRBJ2-2; TRBD2 matches at 8 bases. Germline trimming cut 0 bases from V and 7 bases from J; bases unmatched to any gene: 13. Germline CDR1 DFQATT, CDR2 SNEGSKA (reference sequence). The CDR3 runs to 17 residues. As DNA, the CDR3 is TGCAGTGCTAGAGATACCCCTGGGCGGGGGGTATACGGGGAGCTGTTTTTT. Encoded protein: CSARDTPGRGVYGELFF.

This clonotype was counted between two and nine times. The V gene is TRBV6-5, the J gene TRBJ2-4; D gene uncertain. The CDR3 is made up of 14 amino acids. V lost 0 bases to trimming and J lost 8 bases, with 11 bases between them. Germline V lookup: CDR1 MNHEY, CDR2 SVGAGI. The CDR3 reads CASSYSSKSHIQYF. CDR3 in DNA: TGTGCCAGCAGTTACTCGTCGAAGTCTCACATTCAGTACTTC.

The rearrangement joins TRBV5-8 to TRBJ2-1, with D perhaps matching TRBD1 (6 bases). V lost 4 bases to trimming and J lost 7 bases, with 15 bases between them. Germline assignment: CDR1 SGHTS and CDR2 YDEGEE. CDR3 length equals 14 residues. CDR3: CASSIRTVRNEQFF. The CDR3, as DNA: TGTGCCAGCAGCATTCGGACAGTAAGAAATGAGCAGTTCTTC.

The chain uses TRBV9 and TRBJ1-3; TRBD1 might be the D (6 bases). Trimming left V 4 bases short and J 0 bases short, with 8 bases between. This CDR3 comprises 14 residues. Germline V gives CDR1 SGDLS, CDR2 YYNGEE. The CDR3 sequence is CASSPQGSGNTIYF. The CDR3 bases are TGTGCCAGCAGCCCACAGGGCTCTGGAAACACCATATATTTT.

This clonotype turned up a few times. The J gene is TRBJ2-1, the V gene TRBV29-1; D remains unclear. The germline V gene encodes CDR1 SQVTM and CDR2 ANQGSEA. The ends were cut back, 2 bases at V and 5 bases at J, with 13 bases in the middle. CDR3 length: 14 residues. The CDR3 protein is CSVETDGTDNEQFF. Written as DNA, the CDR3 is TGCAGCGTTGAAACGGACGGAACCGACAATGAGCAGTTCTTC.

There are many counts of this clonotype. The rearrangement uses TRBV20-1 and TRBJ2-3; 10 positions agree with TRBD2. Germline CDR1 DFQATT, CDR2 SNEGSKA (reference sequence). The V and J ends lost 0 bases and 2 bases, in that order; junction bases with no gene match: 2. CDR3 length: 15 residues. CDR3 bases: TGCAGTGCTAGAGATCTAGCGGGGGTCACAGATACGCAGTATTTT. This translates into CSARDLAGVTDTQYF.

In its sample, this clonotype was seen a few times. This rearrangement joins TRBV20-1 to TRBJ1-1, with D unresolved. This CDR3 is built from 14 residues. Trimming cost V 1 base and J 2 bases, with 11 bases left between them. The germline CDR1 and CDR2 sequences are DFQATT and SNEGSKA (reference sequence). The CDR3 DNA sequence: TGCAGTGCTAGAGTTGCAGGCCCCAACACTGAAGCTTTCTTT. Its translation: CSARVAGPNTEAFF.

CDR3 loop: CASSLGRDNEKLFF. In nucleotides, the CDR3 is TGCGCCAGCAGCTTGGGACGGGATAATGAAAAACTGTTTTTT. The chain has TRBV5-1 and TRBJ1-4; D remains ambiguous. The CDR3 extends over 14 amino acids. Trimming took off 0 bases at V and 4 bases at J, with 7 bases between the two ends. CDR1 SGHRS and CDR2 YFSETQ come from the germline V gene.

This clonotype has more than one count but fewer than ten. J is TRBJ2-7 and V is TRBV4-1; maybe TRBD1 (5 bases). The V end lost 0 bases, the J end lost 1 base, and 13 bases lay between the germline ends. This CDR3 is 16 amino acids long. Germline V gene data show CDR1 as MGHRA and CDR2 as YSYEKL. Here the CDR3 reads CASSQEGYRLSYEQYF. The CDR3 coding sequence is TGCGCCAGCAGCCAAGAGGGATACAGGTTGTCCTACGAGCAGTACTTC.

At least ten counts were recorded for this clonotype. The chain is built from TRBV5-6 and TRBJ2-7; D may correspond to TRBD1 or TRBD2 (6 bases each). The germline V gene has CDR1 SGHDT and CDR2 YYEEEE. There are 14 residues in the CDR3. V lost 1 base and J lost 3, with 11 bases in between. The CDR3 here is CASSLWGAIYEQYF. For the CDR3, the DNA is TGTGCCAGCAGCTTGTGGGGGGCCATCTACGAGCAGTACTTC.

This clonotype was recorded many times. The chain carries TRBV4-3 and TRBJ2-7; D may be TRBD1 (5 bases). There are 16 residues in the CDR3. V dropped 0 bases and J dropped 9 bases, with 21 bases sitting between them. Germline-derived CDR1 and CDR2 are LGHNA and YSLEER. Here the CDR3 reads CASSQDGAAGKFVQYF. The DNA of the CDR3 is TGCGCCAGCAGCCAAGATGGGGCGGCAGGAAAATTCGTGCAGTACTTC.

This chain connects TRBV11-3 to TRBJ2-1; no reliable D call. V lost 0 bases and J lost 3, with 9 bases in between. Germline CDR1 and CDR2: SGHNT and YENEEA. The CDR3 contains 15 residues. Here the CDR3 DNA reads TGTGCCAGCAGCTTAGAAGGCAGCATCTACAATGAGCAGTTCTTC. This encodes CASSLEGSIYNEQFF.

The chain links TRBV6-5 to TRBJ1-2; D is undetermined. Germline CDR1 reads MNHEY; CDR2 reads SVGAGI. The CDR3 contains 15 residues. V was pared by 2 bases and J by 2 bases, with 12 bases between. Here the CDR3 DNA reads TGTGCCAGCAGTTACCTCTCGAGGGCCAACTATGGCTACACCTTC. Translation: CASSYLSRANYGYTF.

This clonotype was seen a handful of times. The chain uses TRBV11-3 and TRBJ2-5; D gene unclear. V shed 5 bases and J shed 2 bases, with 6 bases lying between them. The CDR3 length is 12 residues. Germline values: CDR1 SGHNT, CDR2 YENEEA. CDR3 nucleotide sequence: TGTGCCAGCAGCGCCGCACAAGAGACCCAGTACTTC. Translation gives CASSAAQETQYF.

This clonotype was observed a handful of times. The chain joins TRBV15 to TRBJ1-2; a possible D gene is TRBD1 (6 bases). The ends were cut back, 0 bases at V and 8 bases at J, with 16 bases in the middle. Germline assignment: CDR1 LNHNV and CDR2 YYDKDF (reference sequence). The CDR3 has 15 amino acids. Here the CDR3 DNA reads TGTGCCACCAGCAGAGATTATTTTCCAGGGGAGGGCTACACCTTC. Protein: CATSRDYFPGEGYTF.

At least ten counts were recorded for this clonotype. The gene calls are TRBV20-1 and TRBJ2-3; D is perhaps TRBD1 (5 bases). This CDR3 has 13 residues. Germline V gene sequence: CDR1 DFQATT, CDR2 SNEGSKA (reference sequence). With 3 bases removed from V and 0 bases from J, the gap between germline ends came to 7 bases. The CDR3: CSARDTSTDTQYF. The CDR3 DNA is TGCAGTGCTAGGGACACTAGCACAGATACGCAGTATTTT.

The rearrangement links TRBV5-1 to TRBJ1-6; 7 bases agree with TRBD1. Germline assignment: CDR1 SGHRS and CDR2 YFSETQ. The CDR3 is made up of 15 amino acids. The J segment lost 9 bases and the V segment lost 0 bases, leaving 6 bases of the junction unmatched. The CDR3 coding sequence is TGCGCCAGCAGCTTGGCGGGACAGAGGGGTTCACCCCTCCACTTT. It translates to CASSLAGQRGSPLHF.

This clonotype was counted between two and nine times. The chain recombines TRBV2 with TRBJ2-5, with a weak D call TRBD1 (5 bases). The CDR3 contains 13 residues. Trimming pared 6 bases from V and 2 bases from J, leaving 10 bases between. From germline, CDR1 is SNHLY and CDR2 FYNNEI. CDR3 nucleotides: TGTGCCAGCAGGTCGGACATACAAGAGACCCAGTACTTC. This translates into CASRSDIQETQYF.

The rearrangement joins TRBV27 to TRBJ2-1; D is uncertain. V dropped 4 bases and J dropped 4 bases, with 14 bases sitting between them. This CDR3 has 15 residues. Per the germline V gene, CDR1 is MNHEY and CDR2 is SMNVEV (reference sequence). As DNA, the CDR3 is TGTGCCAGCAGTTCGCCCCTGACCAGTTACAATGAGCAGTTCTTC. It is translated as CASSSPLTSYNEQFF.

This clonotype was observed a handful of times. This sequence joins TRBV7-2 and TRBJ2-3, with 8 bases lining up with TRBD2. Germline CDR1 and CDR2: SGHTA and FQGNSA. J lost 6 bases, V lost 6 bases, and 8 bases had no gene match. The CDR3 runs to 14 residues. The DNA of the CDR3 is TGTGCCAGCAGTTCCCAGCGGGGGTTGGATACGCAGTATTTT. This sequence encodes CASSSQRGLDTQYF.

In this sample, this clonotype turned up many times. The chain is built from TRBV24-1 and TRBJ2-3; the D gene is possibly TRBD1 (5 bases). CDR3 size: 13 residues. CDR1 is KGHDR, CDR2 SFDVKD, per germline. Trimming took 10 bases from V and 0 from J, leaving 10 bases between them. This CDR3 reads CATRQSSTDTQYF. The CDR3 DNA reads as TGTGCCACACGACAGTCAAGCACAGATACGCAGTATTTT.

This clonotype occurred a few times. The rearrangement joins TRBV11-2 to TRBJ1-1; unclear D gene. V was pared by 7 bases and J by 10 bases, with 16 bases between. This CDR3 spans 12 amino acids. Germline CDR1 is SGHAT and CDR2 is FQNNGV. CDR3 sequence: CASTSSAGGAFF. The CDR3 DNA follows: TGTGCCAGCACCTCCAGTGCTGGCGGAGCTTTCTTT.

The rearrangement uses TRBV25-1 and TRBJ1-6; unclear D gene. This CDR3 is built from 13 residues. V was trimmed by 2 bases and J by 6 bases, leaving 5 bases between them. Germline V gives CDR1 MGHDK, CDR2 SYGVNS. The CDR3 DNA reads TGTGCCAGCAGTGAACGGATTAATTCACCCCTCCACTTT. Its protein product is CASSERINSPLHF.

This clonotype occurred a few times. The chain uses TRBV11-3 and TRBJ2-7; D is perhaps TRBD1 (5 bases). Trimming stripped 3 bases from V and 3 bases from J, with 12 bases between. Germline V gene data show CDR1 as SGHNT and CDR2 as YENEEA. This CDR3 contains 14 residues. This CDR3 reads CASSFGQGVYEQYF. DNA of the CDR3: TGTGCCAGCAGCTTCGGCCAGGGTGTCTACGAGCAGTACTTC.

The chain combines TRBV13 with TRBJ1-2; D call uncertain. The CDR3 is 15 amino acids. In germline, CDR1 is PRHDT, CDR2 FYEKMQ (reference sequence). Trimming took off 0 bases at V and 8 bases at J, with 16 bases between the two ends. The CDR3 region is CASSLGGAVILGYTF. CDR3 DNA sequence: TGTGCCAGCAGCTTAGGGGGCGCGGTAATATTGGGCTACACCTTC. Full variable domain (outside the CDR3, taken from reference TRBV13 and TRBJ1-2): AAGVIQSPRHLIKEKRETATLKCYPIPRHDTVYWYQQGPGQDPQFLISFYEKMQSDKGSIPDRFSAQQFSDYHSELNMSSLELGDSALYFCASSLGGAVILGYTFGSGTRLTVV.

This clonotype was seen more than once but under ten times. The chain carries TRBV4-1 and TRBJ2-7; TRBD1 matches 9 bases. CDR1 is MGHRA, CDR2 YSYEKL, per germline. The length of the CDR3 is 17 residues. V gave up 2 bases and J gave up 1 base; unmatched junction bases: 9. The CDR3 DNA sequence: TGCGCCAGCAGCCAACAGTTTTCCGGGACAGGGTCCTACGAGCAGTACTTC. This encodes CASSQQFSGTGSYEQYF.